The 25 T cell receptor beta chains reported below all come from one sample, sequenced in a study of tumor-infiltrating lymphocytes in glioblastoma multiforme. Multiple V-beta primers and a C-beta primer amplified TCRB from RNA. From the multiplex PCR reads, TCRdb called clonotypes with MiXCR, one entry per CDR3 protein. The sample records more than 9,000 distinct CDR3 sequences, around two thirds being singletons. Specimen: brain tumor tissue. The receptors derive from a male donor with glioblastoma.

Comments on this clonotype: An end of the junction does not agree with germline; a read error may underlie this. The chain recombines TRBV29-1 with TRBJ2-1, with D possibly matching TRBD1 (5 bases). Germline lookup yields CDR1 SQVTM and CDR2 ANQGSEA. The CDR3 runs to 14 residues. CDR3 amino acids: CSGWWGSSYKEQFF. CDR3 nucleotides: TGCAGCGGGTGGTGGGGCAGCTCCTACAAAGAGCAGTTCTTC.

In its sample, this clonotype was seen once. The DNA of the CDR3 is TGTGCCAGCAGTGCTTACAGGGGGGATACAAATGAGCAGTTCTTC. This gives the protein CASSAYRGDTNEQFF. This rearrangement joins TRBV6-2 or TRBV6-3 to TRBJ2-1; 8 nucleotides line up with TRBD1. Germline V CDR1 and CDR2: MNHEY, SVGEGT. The V gene end was trimmed by 5 bases and the J gene end by 7 bases; junction bases not matched to a gene: 10. CDR3 size: 15 residues.

Sample share makes this clonotype medium-sized. The V call is TRBV10-2, the J call TRBJ2-7, with 10 bases matching TRBD2. The CDR3 sequence is 15 residues long. Germline-derived CDR1 and CDR2 are WSHSY and SAAADI. J lost 12 bases, V lost 2 bases, and 13 bases had no gene match. CDR3 residues: CASSEAGVAGGDTYF. CDR3 coding DNA: TGCGCCAGCAGTGAGGCGGGGGTAGCGGGGGGAGACACGTACTTC.

This sequence joins TRBV6-5 and TRBJ2-5; TRBD1 or TRBD2 may be the D gene (5 bases each). V gave up 2 bases and J gave up 11 bases, with 21 bases separating them. The length of the CDR3 is 15 residues. Germline CDR1 is MNHEY and CDR2 is SVGAGI. The CDR3 DNA reads TGTGCCAGCAGTTACCGGGGCAGGCCACAAGAGATTCAGTACTTC. The encoded protein is CASSYRGRPQEIQYF.

Comment on this clonotype: The missing conserved phenylalanine or tryptophan at the end of this CDR3 makes a read error likely. The DNA is omitted, as the CDR3 cannot be located on it reliably, and the CDR3 follows TCRdb's listing. CDR3 residues: CSVEDPLPWTDTHYS. The chain joins TRBV29-1 to TRBJ2-3; TRBD1, the table's D call, lacks a check against the DNA. Germline V gene sequence: CDR1 SQVTM, CDR2 ANQGSEA. Inclusive of both ends, the CDR3 amounts to 15 amino acids.

This clonotype was seen just once. The CDR3 does not end in the conserved phenylalanine or tryptophan, so this is likely a read error. The chain uses TRBV6-5 and TRBJ2-1; the D is unclear. The CDR3 sequence is 15 residues long. CDR1 and CDR2 from the germline V gene are MNHEY and SVGAGI. The CDR3: CASSKVLNPYNEQFI. In DNA, the CDR3 is TGTGCCAGCAGCAAGGTCCTGAATCCCTATAATGAGCAGTTCATC.

This chain connects TRBV29-1 to TRBJ2-5, with 7 nucleotides matching TRBD2. Trimming cost V 5 bases and J 3 bases; bases outside gene matches: 6. This CDR3 region has 13 residues. Per the germline V gene, CDR1 is SQVTM and CDR2 is ANQGSEA. CDR3: CSVYSGREETQYF. In DNA, the CDR3 is TGCAGCGTTTATAGTGGGAGGGAAGAGACCCAGTACTTC.

As regards this clonotype: One end of the junction is discordant with germline, which a read error may explain. V is TRBV29-1 and J is TRBJ1-1, with no clear D. CDR1 and CDR2 from the germline V gene are SQVTM and ANQGSEA. The CDR3 consists of 13 residues. CDR3 sequence (DNA): TGCAGCGCTGAACATTCTAAGAACACTGAAGCTTTCTTT. Amino acids: CSAEHSKNTEAFF.

This clonotype was seen only a few times. The V and J genes are TRBV18 and TRBJ2-5; D gene unclear. V lost 2 bases to trimming and J lost 2 bases, with 6 bases between them. The germline gives CDR1 KGHSH, CDR2 LQKENI. The CDR3 spans 13 residues. The CDR3 spells CASSPEAQETQYF. DNA of the CDR3: TGTGCCAGCTCACCAGAGGCACAAGAGACCCAGTACTTC.

The chain employs TRBV20-1 and TRBJ1-5; D is possibly TRBD1 (5 bases). From germline, CDR1 is DFQATT and CDR2 SNEGSKA (reference sequence). The CDR3 spans 14 residues. V gave up 3 bases and J gave up 2 bases, with 11 bases separating them. The CDR3 DNA reads as TGCAGTGCTAGGAGCAGGGACGGCAATCAGCCCCAGCATTTT. Protein product: CSARSRDGNQPQHF.

Turning to this clonotype: A junction end diverges from the germline sequence, so it may reflect a read error. The CDR3 sequence is CASSPGRTYERYF. CDR3 in DNA: TGCGCCAGCAGCCCGGGCAGGACCTACGAGCGGTACTTC. The gene calls are TRBV4-1 and TRBJ2-7, with D unresolved. CDR1 and CDR2 (germline): MGHRA, YSYEKL. The CDR3 sequence is 13 residues long.

The chain has TRBV4-3 and TRBJ1-1; the D is unclear. The germline V gene has CDR1 LGHNA and CDR2 YSLEER. This CDR3 has 15 residues. Trimming pared 3 bases from V and 0 bases from J, leaving 11 bases between. Written as DNA, the CDR3 is TGCGCCAGCAGCCACGATTTCCAGATGAACACTGAAGCTTTCTTT. Translation gives CASSHDFQMNTEAFF.

Concerning this clonotype: An end of the junction does not agree with germline; a read error may underlie this. The chain uses TRBV12-3 or TRBV12-4 and TRBJ2-1; D unresolved. The CDR3 has 14 residues. The CDR3 protein is CASRSTGSYNEQFF. CDR3 DNA sequence: TGCGCCAGCAGGTCAACCGGTTCGTACAATGAGCAGTTCTTC.

The DNA for the CDR3 is TGTGCCAGTTTGGGCGGGGCTATGTCCAATGAGCAGTTCTTC. It yields the protein CASLGGAMSNEQFF. The rearrangement uses TRBV6-5 and TRBJ2-1; the D gene is possibly TRBD2 (6 bases). CDR1 is MNHEY, CDR2 SVGAGI, per germline. V was trimmed by 9 bases and J by 6 bases, leaving 18 bases between them. The CDR3 has 14 amino acids.

This clonotype was found many times. The chain recombines TRBV28 with TRBJ2-3, with TRBD2 matching 7 bases. Germline V CDR1 and CDR2: MDHEN, SYDVKM. With V trimmed by 1 base and J by 3 bases, 7 bases remained unmatched. The CDR3 spans 16 residues. CDR3 loop: CASSLYGGSGTDTQYF. The CDR3 DNA is TGTGCCAGCAGTTTATATGGCGGGAGTGGAACAGATACGCAGTATTTT. Using reference TRBV28 and TRBJ2-3 for the parts outside the CDR3, the full variable domain is DVKVTQSSRYLVKRTGEKVFLECVQDMDHENMFWYRQDPGLGLRLIYFSYDVKMKEKGDIPEGYSVSREKKERFSLILESASTNQTSMYLCASSLYGGSGTDTQYFGPGTRLTVL.

This clonotype was observed many times. The V and J genes are TRBV28 and TRBJ2-1; TRBD2 agrees at 11 bases. The germline V gene encodes CDR1 MDHEN and CDR2 SYDVKM. CDR3 length: 13 amino acids. The V gene end was trimmed by 5 bases and the J gene end by 10 bases; junction bases not matched to a gene: 4. The CDR3 sequence is CASSLGTSGEQFF. As DNA, the CDR3 is TGTGCCAGCAGTCTCGGGACTAGCGGCGAGCAGTTCTTC.

J is TRBJ1-6 and V is TRBV5-5; a possible D gene is TRBD1 (5 bases). The CDR3 extends over 16 amino acids. Per germline, CDR1 SGHKS and CDR2 YYEKEE (reference sequence). V lost 9 bases and J 5 bases, leaving 21 bases between the germline ends. The CDR3: CANRAQGDADNSPLHF. Here the CDR3 DNA reads TGTGCCAACAGAGCCCAGGGAGATGCGGATAATTCACCCCTCCACTTT.

This clonotype was seen a handful of times. The chain couples TRBV27 to TRBJ1-2; tentative D call: TRBD1 (5 bases). The V gene's germline CDR1 is MNHEY and CDR2 SMNVEV (reference sequence). This CDR3 has 13 residues. The V and J ends lost 4 bases and 6 bases respectively, with 12 bases between them. The CDR3 here is CASSSTGTDGYTF. CDR3 coding DNA: TGTGCCAGCAGTTCAACCGGGACGGATGGCTACACCTTC.

The V gene is TRBV29-1, the J gene TRBJ2-2; D is undetermined. Trimming pared 6 bases from V and 4 bases from J, leaving 3 bases between. The CDR3 covers 10 residues. The germline V gene encodes CDR1 SQVTM and CDR2 ANQGSEA. DNA for the CDR3: TGCAGCGTCCTCACCGGGGAGCTGTTTTTT. Amino acids: CSVLTGELFF.

This clonotype was detected only once. The gene calls are TRBV11-2 and TRBJ2-3, with TRBD2 as a possible D gene (6 bases). The CDR3 consists of 16 residues. V shed 2 bases and J shed 2 bases, with 14 bases lying between them. The germline CDR1 and CDR2 sequences are SGHAT and FQNNGV. For the CDR3, the DNA is TGTGCCAGCAGCTTAAGGTTAGCGGTCACCACAGATACGCAGTATTTT. This gives the protein CASSLRLAVTTDTQYF.

On this clonotype: One end of the junction does not line up with germline, which may come from a read error. The J gene is TRBJ2-1, the V gene TRBV7-8; perhaps TRBD2 as D (5 bases). Looked up from germline, CDR1 is SGHVS and CDR2 is FQNEAQ. The CDR3 extends over 15 amino acids. For the CDR3, the DNA is TGCTGCAGCAGTGAGAAGTTCGGGGCCTACAATGAGCAGTTCTTC. Its protein product is CCSSEKFGAYNEQFF.

Worth noting for this clonotype: The conserved closing phenylalanine or tryptophan is absent in this CDR3, likely reflecting a read error. The V gene is TRBV19, the J gene TRBJ1-1; TRBD1 might be the D (6 bases). Germline lookup yields CDR1 LNHDA and CDR2 SQIVND (reference sequence). The CDR3 runs to 14 residues. Trimming left V 7 bases short and J 1 base short, with 13 bases between. The DNA of the CDR3 is TGTGCCAGTAAACAGGGCCGGAGGAACACTGAAGCTTTCTGT. It translates to CASKQGRRNTEAFC.

This clonotype was detected a few times. V gene TRBV11-2 combines with J gene TRBJ1-1; no clear D. CDR3 size: 14 residues. Germline values: CDR1 SGHAT, CDR2 FQNNGV. Trimming removed 1 base from V and 3 bases from J, with 9 bases in between. CDR3 region: CASSLGQLDTEAFF. DNA for the CDR3: TGTGCCAGCAGCTTAGGTCAGTTAGACACTGAAGCTTTCTTT.

The CDR3 bases are TGTGCCAGCAGCTTAGGGATCTCCTACGAGCAGTACTTC. As protein: CASSLGISYEQYF. The chain joins TRBV11-1 to TRBJ2-7, with no clear D. The length of the CDR3 is 13 residues. The germline gives CDR1 SGHAT, CDR2 FQDESV (reference sequence). V was clipped by 1 base and J by 0 bases, with 4 bases between them.

This clonotype rates as medium-sized (0.01 to 0.1%). The gene calls are TRBV4-1 and TRBJ2-1, with D maybe TRBD1 (5 bases). The germline V and J ends were trimmed by 4 bases and 6 bases, with 10 bases remaining between them. The length of the CDR3 is 13 residues. Germline V lookup: CDR1 MGHRA, CDR2 YSYEKL. The CDR3 DNA reads as TGCGCCAGCAGCCCAAACCAGGGCAATGAGCAGTTCTTC. It codes for CASSPNQGNEQFF.